Listed below are T cell receptor beta chains from one sample, sequenced in a study of response to subunit inactivated influenza vaccine. TCRdb re-analysed the RT-PCR reads in MiXCR, keeping a single row per CDR3 protein. Among about 780,000 distinct CDR3 sequences listed, 15% to 20% were seen once. This sample comprised PBMCs from blood, obtained 5 days after vaccination. The source of these receptors is a man aged 45-65 years who received an inactivated influenza vaccine. Each CDR3 is given with its conserved first and last residue. The D gene is left open where the match is weak. Part of the rows lack a size; the others show once, few, many or a class for expanded clones.

j_call | clone_size | d_call | v_call | cdr3_aa | cdr3_nt
TRBJ1-6 | many | NA | TRBV6-5 | CASSYFDPKAGSPLHF | TGTGCCAGCAGTTACTTCGACCCAAAGGCCGGATCACCCCTCCACTTT
TRBJ2-2 | many | NA | TRBV7-9 | CASSKGDFTATGELFF | TGTGCCAGCAGCAAGGGGGACTTTACAGCCACCGGGGAGCTGTTTTTT
TRBJ2-1 | NA | TRBD2 | TRBV4-1 | CASSQELAGGPYNEQFF | TGCGCCAGCAGCCAAGAACTAGCGGGGGGACCTTACAATGAGCAGTTCTTC
TRBJ2-1 | few | NA | TRBV4-2 | CASSQERVSPVNEQFF | TGTGCCAGCAGCCAAGAGAGGGTCAGTCCCGTCAATGAGCAGTTCTTC
TRBJ2-2 | NA | NA | TRBV4-1 | CASSHNLGRATGELFF | TGCGCCAGCAGCCACAACTTAGGAAGGGCCACCGGGGAGCTGTTTTTT
TRBJ1-4 | few | NA | TRBV20-1 | CSARDRTVEKLFF | TGCAGTGCTAGAGATAGGACGGTAGAAAAACTGTTTTTT
TRBJ2-2 | few | TRBD2 | TRBV7-2 | CASSLVGGESGELFF | TGTGCCAGCAGCTTAGTTGGGGGGGAATCCGGGGAGCTGTTTTTT
TRBJ2-4 | NA | NA | TRBV20-1 | CSVRTGGKNIQYF | TGCAGTGTTCGGACGGGCGGGAAAAACATTCAGTACTTC
TRBJ2-2 | few | NA | TRBV12-3/TRBV12-4 | CASSFNLLTGELFF | TGTGCCAGCAGTTTTAATCTACTCACCGGGGAGCTGTTTTTT
TRBJ2-1 | many | TRBD1 | TRBV12-3/TRBV12-4 | CASVRTGGNEQFF | TGTGCCAGCGTTCGGACAGGGGGCAATGAGCAGTTCTTC
TRBJ2-7 | NA | TRBD2 | TRBV10-3 | CAIRPGGPYEQYF | TGTGCCATCCGTCCGGGAGGGCCCTACGAGCAGTACTTC
TRBJ2-7 | few | NA | TRBV21-1 | CASSKVARKTGYYEQYF | TGTGCCAGCAGCAAAGTGGCTCGAAAAACGGGTTACTACGAGCAGTACTTC
TRBJ1-2 | NA | NA | TRBV5-1 | CASSLEEEGYTF | TGCGCCAGCAGCTTGGAGGAGGAAGGCTACACCTTC
TRBJ2-1 | NA | NA | TRBV20-1 | CSAIQVGGTDYNEQFF | TGCAGTGCCATCCAAGTTGGCGGAACTGACTACAATGAGCAGTTCTTC
TRBJ2-1 | few | TRBD2 | TRBV29-1 | CSVDHPSGGVSEQFF | TGCAGCGTTGATCACCCTAGCGGGGGGGTTAGCGAGCAGTTCTTC
TRBJ2-2 | NA | TRBD1 | TRBV7-9 | CASSLGTGAAGELFF | TGTGCCAGCAGCTTAGGGACAGGCGCCGCCGGGGAGCTGTTTTTT
TRBJ2-7 | NA | TRBD2 | TRBV6-1 | CASRSGLAGGVTYEQYF | TGTGCCAGCAGATCGGGACTAGCGGGGGGCGTGACCTACGAGCAGTACTTC
TRBJ2-7 | NA | TRBD1 | TRBV6-2/TRBV6-3 | CASSYSAGGTTGSSPREQYF | TGTGCCAGCAGTTACTCGGCTGGGGGAACGACAGGGTCCTCTCCGAGGGAGCAGTACTTC
TRBJ1-2 | NA | NA | TRBV28 | CASSFGGENYGYTF | TGTGCCAGCAGTTTTGGGGGGGAGAACTATGGCTACACCTTC
TRBJ2-3 | NA | NA | TRBV9 | CASSVWGLETDTQYF | TGTGCCAGCAGCGTATGGGGGCTCGAAACAGATACGCAGTATTTT
TRBJ2-5 | many | NA | TRBV11-1 | CASSPSLGAKGFQETQYF | TGTGCCAGCAGCCCTTCCCTAGGGGCGAAAGGGTTCCAAGAGACCCAGTACTTC
TRBJ2-2 | NA | NA | TRBV12-3/TRBV12-4 | CASSFLLAGGTGELFF | TGTGCCAGCAGTTTTTTGTTGGCAGGGGGGACCGGGGAGCTGTTTTTT
TRBJ2-3 | NA | TRBD1 | TRBV24-1 | CATSDPSGRGLATDTQYF | TGTGCCACCAGTGACCCCTCAGGCAGGGGGCTCGCAACAGATACGCAGTATTTT
TRBJ1-6 | few | TRBD1 | TRBV5-6 | CASSGGTVGYSPLHF | TGTGCCAGCAGCGGTGGGACAGTAGGTTATTCACCCCTCCACTTT
TRBJ2-7 | few | NA | TRBV5-1 | CASSLGGGQDEQYF | TGCGCCAGCAGCTTGGGCGGGGGCCAAGACGAGCAGTACTTC
TRBJ2-5 | NA | TRBD2 | TRBV7-2 | CASNSPPGGWTQYF | TGTGCCAGCAACTCACCCCCGGGAGGCTGGACCCAGTACTTC
TRBJ1-4 | many | TRBD1 | TRBV6-1 | CASSPDRVGEKLFF | TGTGCCAGCAGTCCCGACAGGGTGGGTGAAAAACTGTTTTTT
TRBJ2-1 | few | NA | TRBV20-1 | CSAREVALFNEQFF | TGCAGTGCTAGAGAGGTAGCTTTGTTCAATGAGCAGTTCTTC
TRBJ2-7 | NA | TRBD1 | TRBV6-1 | CASSERQGIYYEQYF | TGTGCCAGCAGTGAACGACAGGGGATTTATTACGAGCAGTACTTC
TRBJ2-5 | NA | NA | TRBV12-3/TRBV12-4 | CASSGGPGTQYF | TGTGCCAGCAGCGGGGGGCCGGGGACCCAGTACTTC
TRBJ1-1 | many | NA | TRBV12-3/TRBV12-4 | CASSQTVTEAFF | TGTGCCAGCAGTCAGACAGTAACAGAAGCTTTCTTT
TRBJ2-3 | few | TRBD1 | TRBV5-4 | CASSLERTGARADTQYF | TGTGCCAGCAGCTTGGAGAGGACAGGGGCGCGAGCTGATACGCAGTATTTT
TRBJ2-5 | few | TRBD2 | TRBV5-1 | CASSRGTSGQETQYF | TGCGCCAGCAGCCGCGGGACTAGCGGACAAGAGACCCAGTACTTC
TRBJ1-5 | few | NA | TRBV10-3 | CAISGIGSNQPQHF | TGTGCCATCAGTGGGATCGGTAGCAATCAGCCCCAGCATTTT
TRBJ2-2 | many | NA | TRBV5-1 | CASSPVGRKLSFTGELFF | TGCGCCAGCAGCCCGGTGGGCAGAAAATTATCCTTCACCGGGGAGCTGTTTTTT
TRBJ1-5 | NA | TRBD1 | TRBV12-3/TRBV12-4 | CASRRGGDQPQHF | TGTGCCAGCAGGAGAGGGGGCGATCAGCCCCAGCATTTT
TRBJ1-1 | NA | NA | TRBV6-1 | CASRAPGPQMAFF | TGTGCCAGCAGAGCCCCGGGGCCCCAAATGGCTTTCTTT
TRBJ1-1 | NA | NA | TRBV20-1 | CSARDIKGLTNTEAFF | TGCAGTGCTAGAGATATAAAAGGACTCACGAACACTGAAGCTTTCTTT
TRBJ2-3 | NA | NA | TRBV12-3/TRBV12-4 | CASSPPHTVDTQYF | TGTGCCAGCAGTCCCCCCCACACGGTAGATACGCAGTATTTT
TRBJ1-5 | NA | NA | TRBV12-3/TRBV12-4 | CASSWDASNQPQHF | TGTGCCAGCAGCTGGGACGCCAGCAATCAGCCCCAGCATTTT
TRBJ2-3 | NA | NA | TRBV20-1 | CSVGSATDTQYF | TGCAGTGTGGGTAGTGCGACAGATACGCAGTATTTT
TRBJ2-2 | few | NA | TRBV20-1 | CSAGRTGELFF | TGCAGTGCAGGCAGAACCGGGGAGCTGTTTTTT
TRBJ2-7 | few | TRBD2 | TRBV7-2 | CASSSIGGRAGEQYF | TGTGCCAGCAGCTCGATCGGCGGGAGGGCCGGTGAGCAGTACTTC
TRBJ2-7 | many | TRBD1 | TRBV6-2/TRBV6-3 | CASSYSNRGLSYEQYF | TGTGCCAGCAGTTACTCGAACAGGGGCTTGTCCTACGAGCAGTACTTC
TRBJ2-3 | few | NA | TRBV7-9 | CASSGGAGISDTQYF | TGTGCCAGCAGCGGGGGGGCCGGGATCTCAGATACGCAGTATTTT
TRBJ2-1 | few | TRBD2 | TRBV28 | CASSLGTARLAASGNRFF | TGTGCCAGCAGTCTGGGGACAGCCCGACTAGCGGCAAGCGGTAATAGGTTCTTC
TRBJ1-2 | NA | NA | TRBV7-2 | CASKPGGDYGYTF | TGTGCCAGCAAACCCGGGGGCGACTATGGCTACACCTTC
TRBJ2-5 | few | TRBD2 | TRBV20-1 | CSARDGAGVVYETQYF | TGCAGTGCTAGAGATGGGGCGGGAGTAGTATATGAGACCCAGTACTTC
TRBJ1-1 | NA | NA | TRBV5-1 | CASSLAVAGVPNTEAFF | TGCGCCAGCAGCTTGGCCGTGGCGGGGGTTCCGAACACTGAAGCTTTCTTT
TRBJ2-1 | many | NA | TRBV5-6 | CASSPTRGGSVGEQFF | TGTGCCAGCAGCCCCACTAGGGGGGGCTCTGTAGGTGAGCAGTTCTTC